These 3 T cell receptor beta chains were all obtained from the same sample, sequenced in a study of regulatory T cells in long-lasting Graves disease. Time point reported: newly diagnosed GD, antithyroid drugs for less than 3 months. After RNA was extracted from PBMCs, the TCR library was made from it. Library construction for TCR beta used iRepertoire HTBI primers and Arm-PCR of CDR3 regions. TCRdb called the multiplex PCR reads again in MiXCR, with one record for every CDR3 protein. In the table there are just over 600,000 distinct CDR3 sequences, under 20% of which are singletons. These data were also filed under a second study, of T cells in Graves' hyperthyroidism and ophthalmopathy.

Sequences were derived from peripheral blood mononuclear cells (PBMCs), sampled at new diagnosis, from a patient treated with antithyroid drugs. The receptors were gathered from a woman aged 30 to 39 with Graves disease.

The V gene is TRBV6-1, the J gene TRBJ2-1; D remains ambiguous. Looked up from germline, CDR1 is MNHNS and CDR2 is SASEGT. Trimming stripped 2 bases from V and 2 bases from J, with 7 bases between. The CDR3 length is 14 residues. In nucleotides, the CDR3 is TGTGCCAGCAGTGAACAGAGGCCCTACAATGAGCAGTTCTTC. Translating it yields CASSEQRPYNEQFF.

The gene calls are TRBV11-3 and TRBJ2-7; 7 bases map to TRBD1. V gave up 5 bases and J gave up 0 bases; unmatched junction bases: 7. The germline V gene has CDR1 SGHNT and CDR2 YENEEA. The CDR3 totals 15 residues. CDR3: CASSRGQRSSYEQYF. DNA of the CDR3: TGTGCCAGCAGCCGGGGACAGAGAAGCTCCTACGAGCAGTACTTC.

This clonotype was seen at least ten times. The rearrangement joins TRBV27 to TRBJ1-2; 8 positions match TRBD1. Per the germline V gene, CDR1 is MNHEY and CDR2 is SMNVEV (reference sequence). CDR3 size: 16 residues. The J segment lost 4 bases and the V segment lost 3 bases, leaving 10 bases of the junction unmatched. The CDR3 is CASSFYATQGGYGYTF. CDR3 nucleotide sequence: TGTGCCAGCAGTTTTTACGCTACACAGGGGGGCTATGGCTACACCTTC.